The source of this T cell receptor beta chain is a study of regulatory T cells in long-lasting Graves disease. Study-wide results and caveats: Investigators studied peripheral blood only, not thyroid tissue.

In building TCR beta libraries, iRepertoire HTBI primers were used together with Arm-PCR of CDR3 regions. TCRdb re-called the multiplex PCR reads through MiXCR, storing one row per CDR3 protein. The sample consists of fewer than 500,000 distinct CDR3 sequences, roughly 17% of them appearing once. This CDR3 is built from 13 residues. Per the germline V gene, CDR1 is SGHVS and CDR2 is FQNEAQ. With 7 bases removed from V and 8 bases from J, the gap between germline ends came to 15 bases. This clonotype was counted many times. The antigen remains undetermined. Time point defined: newly diagnosed GD, antithyroid drugs for less than 3 months. Generation of the TCR library employed RNA extracted from PBMCs. Separately, the same data were catalogued under a study of T cells in Graves' hyperthyroidism and ophthalmopathy. From that study: Patients counted as stable if ophthalmopathy did not develop within 18 months.

The TCR originated in a man aged 40-55 years with Graves disease. The rearrangement joins TRBV7-8 to TRBJ2-1; no definite D call. This specimen consisted of peripheral blood mononuclear cells (PBMCs), obtained at new diagnosis, from a patient treated with antithyroid drugs. CDR3 sequence: CASIPVSVDEQFF. For the CDR3, the DNA is TGTGCCAGCATCCCCGTCTCCGTGGATGAGCAGTTCTTC.